These 6 T cell receptor beta chains share one sample of origin, sequenced in a study of OX40 agonist ivuxolimab in advanced cancers. The assay was immunoSEQ multiplex PCR, and TCRdb's table has in-frame clones only and misses some. The sample carries roughly 67,000 clones, approximately 86% recorded once. The input for sequencing was CD4+ or CD8+ T cells sorted from blood, taken in a trial of the OX40 agonist ivuxolimab. The receptor set was obtained from an adult with an advanced solid tumor such as melanoma, head and neck, liver or kidney cancer.

This clone was seen more than once but under ten times. The chain recombines TRBV5-4 with TRBJ2-2, with TRBD2 as a possible D gene (5 bases). The CDR3 is 14 residues long. V was shortened by 4 bases and J by 6 bases, with 13 bases between the two germline ends. Per germline, CDR1 SGHNT and CDR2 YYREEE (reference sequence). The CDR3 sequence is CASSPDGDPGELFF. The CDR3 nucleotides are TGTGCCAGCAGCCCTGACGGGGATCCCGGGGAGCTGTTTTTT.

This rearrangement joins TRBV27 to TRBJ1-4; 7 bases align to TRBD1. Per the germline V gene, CDR1 is MNHEY and CDR2 is SMNVEV (reference sequence). V was clipped by 5 bases and J by 5 bases; unmatched bases: 11. There are 16 residues in the CDR3. CDR3 DNA: TGTGCCAGCAGTCTCTACAGGGGCGCGGGAAATGAAAAACTGTTTTTT. This codes for CASSLYRGAGNEKLFF.

This clone was counted once. The chain links TRBV7-8 to TRBJ2-2; D is unresolved. The CDR3 runs 14 residues. V lost 1 base and J lost 7, with 10 bases in between. The V gene's germline CDR1 is SGHVS and CDR2 FQNEAQ. The DNA of the CDR3 is TGTGCCAGCAGCTTAGATTGGGGTGGCGGGGAGCTGTTTTTT. It codes for CASSLDWGGGELFF.

The gene calls are TRBV7-9 and TRBJ2-7, with D perhaps matching TRBD2 (5 bases). V lost 6 bases and J lost 4, with 16 bases in between. The CDR3 consists of 14 residues. Germline values: CDR1 SEHNR, CDR2 FQNEAQ (reference sequence). CDR3 amino acids: CASSRGLLVYEQYF. DNA for the CDR3: TGTGCCAGCAGTCGAGGACTGCTTGTGTACGAGCAGTACTTC.

The genes are TRBV2 and TRBJ1-2; D call uncertain. Trimming pared 1 base from V and 0 bases from J, leaving 3 bases between. This CDR3 region has 13 residues. The germline CDR1 and CDR2 sequences are SNHLY and FYNNEI. CDR3 in amino acids: CASSEGSNYGYTF. The CDR3 DNA follows: TGTGCCAGCAGTGAAGGGTCTAACTATGGCTACACCTTC.

V usage is TRBV28 and J usage is TRBJ1-6; 9 bases line up with TRBD1. CDR3 length: 14 residues. Germline V gives CDR1 MDHEN, CDR2 SYDVKM. V trimming: 6 bases; J trimming: 9 bases; junction bases outside the gene matches: 6. This CDR3 is CASRLPGQGSPLHF. Here the CDR3 DNA reads TGTGCCAGCAGACTTCCGGGACAGGGTTCACCCCTCCACTTT.